This TCR beta chain came from a study of siplizumab effects on memory and regulatory T cells. Some clones are missing from TCRdb's copy, which holds only in-frame ones; the method was immunoSEQ multiplex PCR. Of around 100,000 clones in the sample, around 94% were seen once. Trimming pared 4 bases from V and 4 bases from J, leaving 11 bases between. The CDR3 has 14 amino acids. Germline CDR1 reads SGHKS; CDR2 reads YYEKEE (reference sequence). V usage is TRBV5-5 and J usage is TRBJ2-2, with D possibly matching TRBD2 (6 bases). The sample consisted of non-Treg CD4+ T cells sorted from blood. The receptor's source is a human donor in good health. DNA for the CDR3: TGTGCCAGCAGCCCGGAGGGCCGCACCGGGGAGCTGTTTTTT. This codes for CASSPEGRTGELFF.